The 3 T cell receptor beta chains below were found in one sample sequenced in a study of blood T cell repertoires in COVID-19. Generated by immunoSEQ multiplex PCR, the TCRdb table keeps only in-frame clones and is missing some. The sample consists of some 46,000 clones, almost 85% of them appearing once. The material sequenced was peripheral blood. Receptor source: a woman in her sixties with acute or convalescent COVID-19.

This clone was seen only once. The chain joins TRBV15 to TRBJ1-2; TRBD1 might be the D (5 bases). The CDR3 spans 13 residues. Germline assignment: CDR1 LNHNV and CDR2 YYDKDF (reference sequence). The V end lost 6 bases, the J end lost 3 bases, and 11 bases lay between the germline ends. CDR3 sequence (DNA): TGTGCCACCAGTTTCTCCAGGGACTATGGCTACACCTTC. This sequence encodes CATSFSRDYGYTF.

This chain uses TRBV11-2 with TRBJ1-2, with D possibly TRBD1 on 6 matching bases. Trimming pared 2 bases from V and 4 bases from J, leaving 11 bases between. The CDR3 is made up of 14 amino acids. Per the germline V gene, CDR1 is SGHAT and CDR2 is FQNNGV. The CDR3 sequence is CASSLIGQLYGYTF. The CDR3 DNA follows: TGTGCCAGCAGCTTAATAGGACAGCTCTATGGCTACACCTTC.

The rearrangement joins TRBV10-1 to TRBJ1-6, with D perhaps TRBD1 (5 bases). The CDR3 totals 14 residues. V gave up 5 bases and J gave up 10 bases, with 15 bases separating them. CDR1 and CDR2 (germline): WNHNN, SYGVQD (reference sequence). CDR3 amino acids: CASSIGGAGSPLHF. CDR3 DNA: TGCGCCAGCAGTATTGGAGGGGCCGGGTCACCCCTCCACTTT.